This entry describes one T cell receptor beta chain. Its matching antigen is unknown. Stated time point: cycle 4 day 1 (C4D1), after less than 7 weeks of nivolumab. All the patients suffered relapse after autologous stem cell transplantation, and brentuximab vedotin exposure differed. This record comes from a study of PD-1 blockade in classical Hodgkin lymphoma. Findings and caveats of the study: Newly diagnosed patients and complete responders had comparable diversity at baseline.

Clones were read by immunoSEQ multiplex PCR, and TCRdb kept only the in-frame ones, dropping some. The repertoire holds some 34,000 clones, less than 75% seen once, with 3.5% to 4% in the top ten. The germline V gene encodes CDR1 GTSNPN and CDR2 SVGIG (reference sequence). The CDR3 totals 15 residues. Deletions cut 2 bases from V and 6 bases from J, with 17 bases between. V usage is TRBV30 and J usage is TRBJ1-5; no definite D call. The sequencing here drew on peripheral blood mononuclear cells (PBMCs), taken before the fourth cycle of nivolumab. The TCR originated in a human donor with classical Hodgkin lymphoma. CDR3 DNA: TGTGCCTGGAGTCCGGGTCTCTCGGCCGGTCAGCCCCAGCATTTT. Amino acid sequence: CAWSPGLSAGQPQHF.